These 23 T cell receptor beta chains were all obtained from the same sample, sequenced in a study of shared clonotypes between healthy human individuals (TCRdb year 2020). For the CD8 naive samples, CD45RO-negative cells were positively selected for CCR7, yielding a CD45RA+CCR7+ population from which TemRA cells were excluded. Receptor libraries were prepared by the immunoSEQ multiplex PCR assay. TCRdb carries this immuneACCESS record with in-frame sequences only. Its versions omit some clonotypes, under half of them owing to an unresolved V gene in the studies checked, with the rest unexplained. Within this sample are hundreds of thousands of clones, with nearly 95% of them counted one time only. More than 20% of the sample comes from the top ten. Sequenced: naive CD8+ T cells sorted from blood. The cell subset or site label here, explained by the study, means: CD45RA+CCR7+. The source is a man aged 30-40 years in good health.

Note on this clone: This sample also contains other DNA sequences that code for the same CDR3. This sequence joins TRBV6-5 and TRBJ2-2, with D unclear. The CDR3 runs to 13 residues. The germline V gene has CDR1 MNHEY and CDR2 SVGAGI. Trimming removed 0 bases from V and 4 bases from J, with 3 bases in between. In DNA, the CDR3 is TGTGCCAGCAGTTACTCTAGCACCGGGGAGCTGTTTTTT. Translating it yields CASSYSSTGELFF.

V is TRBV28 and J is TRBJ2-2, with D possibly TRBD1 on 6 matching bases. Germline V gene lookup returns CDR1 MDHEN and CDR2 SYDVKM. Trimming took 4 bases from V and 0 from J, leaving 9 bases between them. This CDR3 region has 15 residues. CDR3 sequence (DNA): TGTGCCAGCAGTTATGGGGGCCCGAACACCGGGGAGCTGTTTTTT. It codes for CASSYGGPNTGELFF.

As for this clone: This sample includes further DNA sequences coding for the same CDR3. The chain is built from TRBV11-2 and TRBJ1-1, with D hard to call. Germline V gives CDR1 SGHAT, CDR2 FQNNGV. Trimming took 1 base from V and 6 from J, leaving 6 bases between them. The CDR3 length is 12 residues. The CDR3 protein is CASSLVSAEAFF. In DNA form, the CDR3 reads TGTGCCAGCAGCTTAGTGTCGGCTGAAGCTTTCTTT.

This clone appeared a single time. As DNA, the CDR3 is TGCGCCAGCAGCCATACTTCCCACCGGGACTCCGTATACAATGAGCAGTTCTTC. Its protein product is CASSHTSHRDSVYNEQFF. The chain has TRBV5-1 and TRBJ2-1, with TRBD2 as a possible D gene (6 bases). The germline V gene encodes CDR1 SGHRS and CDR2 YFSETQ. The V end lost 4 bases, the J end lost 4 bases, and 24 bases lay between the germline ends. This CDR3 contains 18 residues.

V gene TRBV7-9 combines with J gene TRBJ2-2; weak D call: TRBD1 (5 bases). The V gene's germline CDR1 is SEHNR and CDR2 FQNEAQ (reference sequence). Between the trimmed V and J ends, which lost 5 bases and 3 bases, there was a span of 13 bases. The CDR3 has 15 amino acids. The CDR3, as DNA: TGTGCCAGCAGCGTACAGGACATATACACCGGGGAGCTGTTTTTT. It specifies CASSVQDIYTGELFF.

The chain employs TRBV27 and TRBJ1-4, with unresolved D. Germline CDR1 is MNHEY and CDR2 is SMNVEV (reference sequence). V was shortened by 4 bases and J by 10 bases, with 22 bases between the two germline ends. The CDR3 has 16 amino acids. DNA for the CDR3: TGTGCCAGCAGTTCATCGGGGAACAGAGAAGGTGGAAAACTGTTTTTT. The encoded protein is CASSSSGNREGGKLFF.

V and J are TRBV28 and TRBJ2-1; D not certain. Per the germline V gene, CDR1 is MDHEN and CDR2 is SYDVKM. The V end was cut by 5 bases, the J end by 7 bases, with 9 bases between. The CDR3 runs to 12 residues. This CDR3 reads CASSPSVNEQFF. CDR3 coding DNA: TGTGCCAGCAGTCCGTCGGTGAATGAGCAGTTCTTC.

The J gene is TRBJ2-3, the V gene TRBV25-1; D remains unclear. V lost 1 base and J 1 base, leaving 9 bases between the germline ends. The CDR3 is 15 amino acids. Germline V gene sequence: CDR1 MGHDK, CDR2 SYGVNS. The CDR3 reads CASSEWRQGTDTQYF. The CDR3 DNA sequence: TGTGCCAGCAGTGAATGGCGGCAGGGCACAGATACGCAGTATTTT.

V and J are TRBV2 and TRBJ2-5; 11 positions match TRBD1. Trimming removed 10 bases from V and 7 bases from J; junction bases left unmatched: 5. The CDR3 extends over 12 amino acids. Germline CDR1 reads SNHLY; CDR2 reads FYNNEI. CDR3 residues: CATTGTGGTQYF. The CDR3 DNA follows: TGTGCCACCACCGGGACAGGGGGGACCCAGTACTTC.

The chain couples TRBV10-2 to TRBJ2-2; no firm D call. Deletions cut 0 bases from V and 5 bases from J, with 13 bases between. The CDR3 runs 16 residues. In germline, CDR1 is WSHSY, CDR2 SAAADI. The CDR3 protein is CASSESTVEWTGELFF. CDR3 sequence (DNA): TGCGCCAGCAGTGAGTCCACCGTGGAGTGGACCGGGGAGCTGTTTTTT.

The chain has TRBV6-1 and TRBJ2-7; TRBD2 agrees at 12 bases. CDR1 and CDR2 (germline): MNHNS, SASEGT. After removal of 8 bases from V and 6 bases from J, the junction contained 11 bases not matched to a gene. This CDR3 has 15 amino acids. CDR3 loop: CASLRLAGVISEQYF. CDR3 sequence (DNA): TGTGCCAGCCTCAGACTAGCGGGAGTGATTTCCGAGCAGTACTTC.

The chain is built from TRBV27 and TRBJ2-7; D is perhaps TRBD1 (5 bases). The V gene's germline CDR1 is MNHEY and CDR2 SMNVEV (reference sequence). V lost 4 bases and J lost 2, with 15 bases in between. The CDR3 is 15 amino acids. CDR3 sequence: CASSSRTTPAYEQYF. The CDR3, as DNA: TGTGCCAGCAGTTCTCGGACAACGCCGGCCTACGAGCAGTACTTC.

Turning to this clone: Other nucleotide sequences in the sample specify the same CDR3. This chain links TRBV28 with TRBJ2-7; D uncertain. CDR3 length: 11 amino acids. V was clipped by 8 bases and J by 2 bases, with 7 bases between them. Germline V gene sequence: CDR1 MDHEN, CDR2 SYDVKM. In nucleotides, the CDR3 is TGTGCCAGCGGCGGAACCTACGAGCAGTACTTC. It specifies CASGGTYEQYF.

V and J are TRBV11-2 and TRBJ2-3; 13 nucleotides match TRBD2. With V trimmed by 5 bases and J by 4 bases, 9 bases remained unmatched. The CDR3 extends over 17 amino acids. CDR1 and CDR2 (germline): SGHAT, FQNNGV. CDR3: CASSPWTSGSVADTQYF. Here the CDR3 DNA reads TGTGCCAGCAGCCCGTGGACTAGCGGGAGTGTGGCAGATACGCAGTATTTT.

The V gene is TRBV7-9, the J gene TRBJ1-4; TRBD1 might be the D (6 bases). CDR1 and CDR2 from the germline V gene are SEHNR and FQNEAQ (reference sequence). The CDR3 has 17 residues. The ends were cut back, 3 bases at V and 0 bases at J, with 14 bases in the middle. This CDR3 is CASSFPGQIATNEKLFF. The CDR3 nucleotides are TGTGCCAGCAGCTTCCCTGGACAGATAGCAACTAATGAAAAACTGTTTTTT.

The CDR3 reads CASSASTGEQFF. The CDR3, as DNA: TGTGCCAGCAGCGCGTCGACCGGTGAGCAGTTCTTC. The chain links TRBV7-8 to TRBJ2-1; D gene ambiguous. CDR1 and CDR2 from the germline V gene are SGHVS and FQNEAQ. V lost 5 bases to trimming and J lost 9 bases, with 11 bases between them. The CDR3 length is 12 residues.

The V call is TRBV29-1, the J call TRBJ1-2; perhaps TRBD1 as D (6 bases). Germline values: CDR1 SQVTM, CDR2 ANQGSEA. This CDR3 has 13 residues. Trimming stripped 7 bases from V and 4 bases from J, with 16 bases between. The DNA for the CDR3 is TGCAGCGCTTCTTCAGGGGCGGCCTATGGCTACACCTTC. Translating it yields CSASSGAAYGYTF.

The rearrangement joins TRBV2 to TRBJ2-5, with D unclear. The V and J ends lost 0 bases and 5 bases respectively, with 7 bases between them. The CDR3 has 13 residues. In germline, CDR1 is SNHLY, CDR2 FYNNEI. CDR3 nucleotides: TGTGCCAGCAGTGAAGCGACGGAGGAGACCCAGTACTTC. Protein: CASSEATEETQYF.

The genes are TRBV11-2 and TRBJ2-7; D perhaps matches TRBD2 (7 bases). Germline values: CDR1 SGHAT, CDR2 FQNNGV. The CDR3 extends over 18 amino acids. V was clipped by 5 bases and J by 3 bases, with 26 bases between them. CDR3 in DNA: TGTGCCAGCAGCGCGTCCCGGGACTACCAAGGGGGTGTCTACGAGCAGTACTTC. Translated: CASSASRDYQGGVYEQYF.

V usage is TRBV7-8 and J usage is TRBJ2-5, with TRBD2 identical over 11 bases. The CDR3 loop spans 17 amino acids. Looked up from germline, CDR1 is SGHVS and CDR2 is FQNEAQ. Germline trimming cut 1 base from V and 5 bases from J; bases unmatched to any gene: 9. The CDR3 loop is CASSLELAGAQGETQYF. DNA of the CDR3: TGTGCCAGCAGCTTAGAACTAGCGGGAGCGCAGGGGGAGACCCAGTACTTC.

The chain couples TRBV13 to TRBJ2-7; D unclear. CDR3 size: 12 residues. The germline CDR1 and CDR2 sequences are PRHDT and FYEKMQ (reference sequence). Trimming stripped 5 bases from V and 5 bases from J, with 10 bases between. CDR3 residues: CASSQATNEQYF. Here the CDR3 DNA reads TGTGCCAGCAGCCAGGCCACGAACGAGCAGTACTTC.

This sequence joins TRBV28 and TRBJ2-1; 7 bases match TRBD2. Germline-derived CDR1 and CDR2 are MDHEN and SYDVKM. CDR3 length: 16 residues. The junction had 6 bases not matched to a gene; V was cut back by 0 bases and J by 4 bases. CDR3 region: CASSLWASSGYNEQFF. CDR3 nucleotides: TGTGCCAGCAGTTTATGGGCGTCTAGCGGATACAATGAGCAGTTCTTC.

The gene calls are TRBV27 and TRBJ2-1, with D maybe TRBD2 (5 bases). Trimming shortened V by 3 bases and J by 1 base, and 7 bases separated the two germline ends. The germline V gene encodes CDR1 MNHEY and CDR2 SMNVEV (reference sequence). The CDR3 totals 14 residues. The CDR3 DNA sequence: TGTGCCAGCAGTTTTAGAGGGTCCTACAATGAGCAGTTCTTC. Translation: CASSFRGSYNEQFF.